The 5 T cell receptor beta chains reported below all come from one sample, sequenced in a study of T cell repertoires in aging, cancer and after chemotherapy. The template was genomic DNA from peripheral blood, not RNA. A mixed TRB-A/B primer pool amplified rearranged TRB by multiplex touch-down PCR. One entry per CDR3 protein, called by TCRdb with MiXCR from the multiplex PCR reads. The sample has several thousand distinct CDR3 sequences, roughly half seen once. The sample consisted of blood. The receptors stem from a human donor with a solid tumor.

This clonotype was seen more than once but under ten times. The V and J genes are TRBV7-9 and TRBJ1-2; D is unresolved. V gave up 1 base and J gave up 4 bases, with 7 bases separating them. The germline V gene encodes CDR1 SEHNR and CDR2 FQNEAQ (reference sequence). This CDR3 comprises 13 residues. CDR3 coding DNA: TGTGCCAGCAGCTTAGGGGATGTCTATGGCTACACCTTC. It specifies CASSLGDVYGYTF.

The rearrangement uses TRBV19 and TRBJ2-7; D is unclear. The CDR3 runs to 14 residues. Germline V gene data show CDR1 as LNHDA and CDR2 as SQIVND (reference sequence). V gave up 3 bases and J gave up 3 bases, with 12 bases separating them. CDR3 DNA: TGTGCCAGTAGTATGATGGACGCATACTACGAGCAGTACTTC. It codes for CASSMMDAYYEQYF.

In nucleotides, the CDR3 is TGTGCCAGCTCACCCCGGGGTGACACTGAAGCTTTCTTT. Protein sequence: CASSPRGDTEAFF. The chain carries TRBV18 and TRBJ1-1; D unclear. Per germline, CDR1 KGHSH and CDR2 LQKENI. Trimming removed 3 bases from V and 3 bases from J, with 8 bases in between. This CDR3 spans 13 amino acids.

The genes are TRBV13 and TRBJ2-3; D is uncertain. Trimming left V 2 bases short and J 0 bases short, with 12 bases between. The CDR3 consists of 16 residues. Germline CDR1 PRHDT, CDR2 FYEKMQ (reference sequence). The CDR3 DNA is TGTGCCAGCAGCTTAACGCAGAGAGCTAGCACAGATACGCAGTATTTT. Its protein product is CASSLTQRASTDTQYF.

This chain connects TRBV3-2 to TRBJ2-3; the D segment call TRBD2 is taken from the table without a DNA check. TRBV3-2 is termed a pseudogene. The CDR3 runs to 19 residues. CDR3 sequence: CASSPTVAGGPRSTDTQYF. The CDR3 DNA reads as TGTGCCAGCAGCCCAACAGTTGCGGGAGGGCCGCGAAGCACAGATACGCAGTATTTT.